This record looks at one T cell receptor beta chain sequence and its context. Its antigen target is currently unknown. No base qualities exist here, and no much larger clone lies one base off it. The CDR3 regions of human TCRbeta chains were analyzed by immunosequencing. The source study handled its data this way. TCRs in the repertoires were compared against a reference library of SARS-CoV-2-specific TCRs that had been generated with the MIRA antigen-specificity platform. Breadth was defined as the fraction of unique TCRs that were SARS-CoV-2-associated. Depth was defined as the fraction of total T cells that were SARS-CoV-2-associated. Using the MIRA data, every spike-specific TCR was mapped to the spike region that the TCR reacted to and assigned to either a CD4 or a CD8 class. Log10-transformed breadth and depth values were compared by one-way ANOVA with Sidak's multiple comparisons tests. TCRdb holds this immuneACCESS table with in-frame rearrangements only. Some clones are missing; in checked studies, unresolved V genes explain under half, and the rest has no known cause. V, J and clone size reflect that table, while D and trimming were determined from the DNA. The sample records roughly 100,000 clones, about 88% of which are singletons. Jointly, the top ten make up 1.6% of the sample.

The data were obtained in a study of T cell responses to AZD1222 COVID-19 vaccine (dated by TCRdb to the early 2020s). In terms of the full investigation: AZD1222 recipients given second doses at about 4 weeks or at about 12 weeks were pooled, since spike-specific TCR depth and breadth were not found to differ between the two schedules. Trial participants were enrolled into age subgroups of 18-55, 56-69 and 70-plus years, which contained 148, 28 and 57 TCR-sequenced participants, respectively. A total of 233 trial participants underwent TCR sequencing, of whom about 200 had received two doses of AZD1222 and roughly 26 had received two doses of the MenACWY control vaccine.

This sample's time point label indicates: baseline before first vaccination. Vaccinee samples were obtained from the UK trials COV001 and COV002, which included a single-blind randomized controlled phase 2/3 trial of AZD1222 (ChAdOx1 nCoV-19) in healthy adults. Trial participant PBMC samples were collected at day 0 and day 28 after the second dose for TCRbeta chain sequencing. Overall study results and their limits: Reportedly, close to half of the unique spike-specific TCRs recognized epitopes lying outside the regions that are mutated in the B.1.351 and B.1.1.7 variants. The vaccine-associated CD4 TCRs covered the entire spike protein, and the dominant responses fell in regions 160-218 and 743-854. Because no day 14 peak-response samples were available, repertoires were characterized only after the peak T cell response. Conclusions about previously exposed vaccinees are limited because only a handful of AZD1222 recipients were SARS-CoV-2 seropositive at baseline. In the small 56-69-year group, the increase in depth fell short of significance, most likely because of low power. After two AZD1222 doses, both the breadth and the depth of spike-specific TCRs were significantly higher than at day 0 and than in MenACWY recipients. Participants were mostly white British and included more females than males, and it was suggested by the authors that clonal diversity may have been underestimated.

The germline V gene specifies SGHAT as CDR1 and FQNNGV as CDR2. Its CDR3 holds 14 amino acids, cysteine through phenylalanine. Just CDR3 DNA is preserved here, 42 bases in frame from base 1. Trimming at the junction amounts to 0 bases on V and 6 bases on J, and the germline ends lie 9 bases apart. Sequencing was performed on peripheral blood, taken on day 0 of AZD1222 vaccination. The clonotype originates from an adult in good health. The chain employs TRBV11-2 and TRBJ1-3; a tentative D call is TRBD1 (5 bases match). The CDR3: CASSLEGRKNTIYF. The sequenced DNA is TGTGCCAGCAGCTTAGAGGGACGAAAAAACACCATATATTTT.